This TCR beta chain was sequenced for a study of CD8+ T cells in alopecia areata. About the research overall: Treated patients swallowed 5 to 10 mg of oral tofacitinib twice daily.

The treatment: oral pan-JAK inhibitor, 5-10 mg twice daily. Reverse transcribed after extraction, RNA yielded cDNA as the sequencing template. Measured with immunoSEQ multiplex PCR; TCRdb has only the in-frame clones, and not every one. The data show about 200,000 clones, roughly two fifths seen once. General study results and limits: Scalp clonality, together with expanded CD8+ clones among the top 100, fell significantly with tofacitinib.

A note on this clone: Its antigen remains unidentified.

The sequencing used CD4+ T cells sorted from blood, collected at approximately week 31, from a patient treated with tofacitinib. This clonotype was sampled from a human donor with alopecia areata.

The CDR3 DNA is TGCAGCGTTGAAGGACAGCTAACCTACGAGCAGTACTTC. It is translated as CSVEGQLTYEQYF. V gene TRBV29-1 combines with J gene TRBJ2-7; tentatively, D is TRBD1 (5 bases). V was clipped by 1 base and J by 2 bases, with 9 bases between them. CDR1 is SQVTM and CDR2 is ANQGSEA in the germline V gene. The length of the CDR3 is 13 residues.